A selection of T cell receptor beta chains follows, all from one sample in a study of molecular identifiers for immune sequencing clone quantification. Via MiXCR, TCRdb re-called the PCR reads, giving one row per CDR3 protein. The sample consists of about 510,000 distinct CDR3 sequences, about a quarter of them appearing once. The sequenced sample consisted of naive CD8+ T cells from blood, with Jurkat cell RNA spiked in. The receptors derive from a human donor in good health. Some libraries in this study had Jurkat cell RNA spiked in. CDR3s include the opening cysteine and the closing phenylalanine or tryptophan. D genes are given only for firm matches. Some rows have no size entry. The others give once, few or many, or a class for an expanded clone.

cdr3_nt	cdr3_aa	v_call	j_call	clone_size	d_call
TGTGCCAGCAGCCAAGAAAGGTGGCCGATGCCCCCAGAGACCCAGTACTTC	CASSQERWPMPPETQYF	TRBV3-1	TRBJ2-5	once	NA
TGTGCCAGCAGCCTAGGGCAGCCGCAGTTCTTC	CASSLGQPQFF	TRBV7-9	TRBJ2-1	few	NA
TGTGCCAGCCAACCGGCACAGGGGAGACTGCAAGAGACCCAGTACTTC	CASQPAQGRLQETQYF	TRBV27	TRBJ2-5	few	TRBD1
TGTGCCAGCAGCTTAGGGCCGGGACAGGCTCACTACGAGCAGTACTTC	CASSLGPGQAHYEQYF	TRBV7-9	TRBJ2-7	NA	TRBD1
TGCAGCGTTGAAGTAGGGCTAGCGTCCGGGGAGCTGTTTTTT	CSVEVGLASGELFF	TRBV29-1	TRBJ2-2	many	NA
TGTGCCAGCAGCTCGAGCCCCGGGACTAGCATCCCCATGGGCTACGAGCAGTACTTC	CASSSSPGTSIPMGYEQYF	TRBV5-4	TRBJ2-7	NA	TRBD2
TGTGCCATTAGTAAGAGGCCCGGGACATGGGGAGATGAAGCTTTCTTT	CAISKRPGTWGDEAFF	TRBV19	TRBJ1-1	NA	NA
TGTGCCAGCAGCCGAGGGGGGACCTACAATGAGCAGTTCTTC	CASSRGGTYNEQFF	TRBV7-2	TRBJ2-1	many	NA
TGTGCCAGCAGCCTTTCCGGGACATGGCCCTACGAGCAGTACTTC	CASSLSGTWPYEQYF	TRBV14	TRBJ2-7	many	NA
TGCAGCGTTGGACAGGGGACAGGGGCCAACGTCCTGACTTTC	CSVGQGTGANVLTF	TRBV29-1	TRBJ2-6	many	TRBD1
TGTGCCAGCAGCCGCGGAGCTAGGTCTTACGAGCAGTACTTC	CASSRGARSYEQYF	TRBV27	TRBJ2-7	NA	NA
TGTGCCAGCTCACCAAAACCGGGACAGGGCTTCGACACTGAAGCTTTCTTT	CASSPKPGQGFDTEAFF	TRBV18	TRBJ1-1	NA	TRBD1
TGCAGCGTTGCAGGGGATGGGGCTGAAGCTTTCTTT	CSVAGDGAEAFF	TRBV29-1	TRBJ1-1	many	NA
TGTGCCAGCAGTTTACAGGGTATCTACGAGCGGTACTTC	CASSLQGIYERYF	TRBV28	TRBJ2-7	NA	NA
TGTGCCTGGACTACTGGGACAGGGGGCTCAGATACGCAGTATTTT	CAWTTGTGGSDTQYF	TRBV30	TRBJ2-3	NA	TRBD1
TGTGCCAGCAGCTTGCAGGGAGCGACCACCACTGAAGCTTTCTTT	CASSLQGATTTEAFF	TRBV5-6	TRBJ1-1	NA	NA
TGTGCCACCAGCAGCCGAGGGGACAGTGGTGAAAAACTGTTTTTT	CATSSRGDSGEKLFF	TRBV15	TRBJ1-4	few	TRBD1
TGTGCCAGCAGCTTAGTGGGCGGGAGGGCCCCAGATACGCAGTATTTT	CASSLVGGRAPDTQYF	TRBV7-2	TRBJ2-3	many	TRBD2
TGTGCCAGCAGCAAATTAGTCAGGGGCCGACGTGATTCACCCCTCCACTTT	CASSKLVRGRRDSPLHF	TRBV21-1	TRBJ1-6	few	NA
TGCAGTGCTAGATCGAACGAGGGAACCTACGAGCAGTACTTC	CSARSNEGTYEQYF	TRBV20-1	TRBJ2-7	NA	NA
TGTGCAAGCACCGGGACTGGGGGGACAGAAACGCTGTATTTT	CASTGTGGTETLYF	TRBV7-8	TRBJ2-3	few	NA
TGCGCCAGCAGCCAAGATAGGGGGAGCAGCTACGAGCAGTGCTTC	CASSQDRGSSYEQCF	TRBV4-3	TRBJ2-7	once	NA
TGTGCCAGCAGCTTCAGTAGGGGGCTGAGTCAGCCCCAGCATTTT	CASSFSRGLSQPQHF	TRBV7-2	TRBJ1-5	few	TRBD1
TGTGCCAGCAGTAGTGGAGGGGGCCTTCAGCCCCAGCATTTT	CASSSGGGLQPQHF	TRBV27	TRBJ1-5	many	TRBD1
TGTGCCAGCAGTACTTGGGACTTTGAAGCTTTCTTT	CASSTWDFEAFF	TRBV6-6	TRBJ1-1	many	NA
TGTGCCAGCAGTTTATATGGCCAGGGAAACACCGGGGAGCTGTTTTTT	CASSLYGQGNTGELFF	TRBV12-3/TRBV12-4	TRBJ2-2	NA	NA
TGTGCCAGCAACAATCAGGGACTGAGCACCGGGGAGCTGTTTTTT	CASNNQGLSTGELFF	TRBV7-9	TRBJ2-2	once	NA